This paragraph covers one T cell receptor beta chain sequence. Its target is not known. These data originate in a study of cytomegalovirus exposure and HLA in healthy donors. The CDR3 extends over 14 amino acids. Trimming stripped 7 bases from V and 2 bases from J, with 15 bases between. CDR1 and CDR2 (germline): SQVTM, ANQGSEA. The PCR was carried out with 60 Vbeta primers and 13 Jbeta primers. The repertoire was sequenced with immunoSEQ multiplex PCR; TCRdb's copy has only in-frame clones and lacks some. The repertoire consists of some 200,000 clones, with less than 90% occurring once and the leading ten covering around 0.21%. Study outcomes and limitations: An analysis that was carried out later associated 16,951 TCR beta sequences with HLA alleles at 0.05 false discovery rate. Owing to their indistinguishability, certain V segments, notably TRBV6-2 and TRBV6-3, were excluded. Later on, analysis showed that most CMV-associated TCR beta chains appeared to be HLA-restricted. The study recorded 160 or so TCR beta chains that were cytomegalovirus-associated.

Sequencing input: PBMCs. This chain joins TRBV29-1 and TRBJ2-1; TRBD1 is a possible D gene (5 bases). The origin of this receptor is a girl in the first two years of life in good health and CMV-seronegative. The DNA of the CDR3 is TGCAGCGCCCCTGCCCAGGGCCCCTACAATGAGCAGTTCTTC. It encodes CSAPAQGPYNEQFF.